The 28 T cell receptor beta chains reported below all come from one sample, sequenced in a study of T cell responses to AZD1222 COVID-19 vaccine (TCRdb year 2021). The time point label on this specimen signifies: baseline before first vaccination. Per the publication, the treatment or condition label means: meningococcal conjugate vaccine given as trial control. The method behind the library was the immunoSEQ multiplex PCR assay. This immuneACCESS table, as held by TCRdb, lists in-frame sequences with V and J called but not all clones. Of the missing ones, under half trace to an unresolved V gene in checked studies; the others have no known cause. The sample table contains 85,000 to 90,000 clones; only one count was recorded for about 86% of them. The top ten hold around a tenth of the sample. The input for sequencing was peripheral blood, taken on day 0 of MenACWY control vaccination. All receptors come from an adult in good health.

The V call is TRBV5-1, the J call TRBJ2-1; TRBD2 matches 14 bases. Germline CDR1 is SGHRS and CDR2 is YFSETQ. The length of the CDR3 is 16 residues. The junction had 12 bases not matched to a gene; V was cut back by 8 bases and J by 8 bases. CDR3 bases: TGCGCCAGTAGGTCCGGGACTAGCGGGGGCAGGGATGAGCAGTTCTTC. It specifies CASRSGTSGGRDEQFF.

To note about this clone: A read error may account for a junction end that differs from germline. The CDR3 spells CSATWTVF. In DNA, the CDR3 is TGCAGTGCTACTTGGACTGTTTTT. The gene calls are TRBV20-1 and TRBJ1-4; D call uncertain. Germline CDR1 reads DFQATT; CDR2 reads SNEGSKA (reference sequence). CDR3 length equals 8 residues.

This chain links TRBV25-1 with TRBJ1-4; perhaps TRBD1 as D (5 bases). This CDR3 has 17 amino acids. V lost 0 bases to trimming and J lost 4 bases, with 15 bases between them. The germline CDR1 and CDR2 sequences are MGHDK and SYGVNS. Here the CDR3 DNA reads TGTGCCAGCAGTGAATATCAGTCAGGGTCTTATAATGAAAAACTGTTTTTT. Its protein product is CASSEYQSGSYNEKLFF. Full variable domain (remainder filled in from reference TRBV25-1 and TRBJ1-4): EADIYQTPRYLVIGTGKKITLECSQTMGHDKMYWYQQDPGMELHLIHYSYGVNSTEKGDLSSESTVSRIRTEHFPLTLESARPSHTSQYLCASSEYQSGSYNEKLFFGSGTQLSVL.

The rearrangement uses TRBV9 and TRBJ1-3, with 9 bases fitting TRBD1. The V segment lost 0 bases and the J segment 0 bases; nucleotides outside the gene matches: 4. The CDR3 is 17 amino acids. The germline gives CDR1 SGDLS, CDR2 YYNGEE. The CDR3 loop reads CASSVVGQGSSGNTIYF. In nucleotides, the CDR3 is TGTGCCAGCAGCGTAGTAGGACAGGGGAGCTCTGGAAACACCATATATTTT.

The sample holds a few counts of this clone. V is TRBV5-4 and J is TRBJ2-1; the match to TRBD2 covers 13 bases. Germline assignment: CDR1 SGHNT and CDR2 YYREEE (reference sequence). V dropped 4 bases and J dropped 8; count of bases not matched to a gene: 6. The CDR3 contains 15 residues. Here the CDR3 DNA reads TGTGCCAGCAGCCCTAGGACTAGCGGGGGATATGAGCAGTTCTTC. Protein: CASSPRTSGGYEQFF.

This chain links TRBV30 with TRBJ1-1; a possible D gene is TRBD1 (6 bases). V shed 5 bases and J shed 7 bases, with 17 bases lying between them. The CDR3 extends over 13 amino acids. Germline assignment: CDR1 GTSNPN and CDR2 SVGIG (reference sequence). This chain's CDR3 is CAWAGVGGGEAFF. DNA of the CDR3: TGTGCCTGGGCCGGGGTAGGGGGAGGTGAAGCTTTCTTT.

The chain has TRBV28 and TRBJ2-1; 9 positions agree with TRBD1. The junction had 8 bases not matched to a gene; V was cut back by 6 bases and J by 5 bases. The CDR3 is 15 residues long. Germline assignment: CDR1 MDHEN and CDR2 SYDVKM. CDR3 nucleotide sequence: TGTGCCAGCAGGACAGGGGGGGGGAAACACAATGAGCAGTTCTTC. As protein: CASRTGGGKHNEQFF.

This chain joins TRBV18 and TRBJ1-6; TRBD1 agrees at 10 bases. The ends lost 6 bases at V and 8 bases at J; junction bases unmatched: 4. The CDR3 has 14 amino acids. The germline V gene encodes CDR1 KGHSH and CDR2 LQKENI. The CDR3: CASSSGTGDSPLHF. The CDR3 DNA follows: TGTGCCAGCTCGTCCGGGACAGGGGATTCACCCCTCCACTTT.

This clone appeared once. The chain uses TRBV7-9 and TRBJ2-7; 9 positions match TRBD1. The J segment lost 2 bases and the V segment lost 5 bases, leaving 7 bases of the junction unmatched. Looked up from germline, CDR1 is SEHNR and CDR2 is FQNEAQ (reference sequence). The CDR3 loop spans 15 amino acids. CDR3 loop: CASSPGTGRTYEQYF. The CDR3 bases are TGTGCCAGCAGCCCGGGGACAGGGAGGACCTACGAGCAGTACTTC.

This clone is a singleton in its sample. The gene calls are TRBV5-5 and TRBJ1-1, with a tentative D call TRBD1 (6 bases). The CDR3 extends over 14 amino acids. V lost 1 base to trimming and J lost 2 bases, with 9 bases between them. Germline CDR1 SGHKS, CDR2 YYEKEE (reference sequence). The CDR3 DNA follows: TGTGCCAGCAGCTTGACCGGGACAAACACTGAAGCTTTCTTT. This sequence encodes CASSLTGTNTEAFF. Looking up the rest from reference TRBV5-5 and TRBJ1-1 gives the full variable domain: DAGVTQSPTHLIKTRGQQVTLRCSPISGHKSVSWYQQVLGQGPQFIFQYYEKEERGRGNFPDRFSARQFPNYSSELNVNALLLGDSALYLCASSLTGTNTEAFFGQGTRLTVV.

V is TRBV10-3 and J is TRBJ2-5; 11 bases are shared with TRBD2. The V gene's germline CDR1 is ENHRY and CDR2 SYGVKD. The CDR3 runs to 14 residues. Germline trimming cut 5 bases from V and 5 bases from J; bases unmatched to any gene: 4. This CDR3 is CAISYSGGAETQYF. The CDR3 nucleotides read TGTGCCATCAGTTATAGCGGGGGGGCGGAGACCCAGTACTTC.

V and J are TRBV9 and TRBJ1-1, with D possibly matching TRBD1 (6 bases). In germline, CDR1 is SGDLS, CDR2 YYNGEE. CDR3 size: 13 residues. V lost 4 bases and J 5 bases, leaving 12 bases between the germline ends. The CDR3 DNA reads TGTGCCAGCAGCCCCCGGGACAAAACTGAAGCTTTCTTT. It specifies CASSPRDKTEAFF.

V usage is TRBV12-3 or TRBV12-4 and J usage is TRBJ1-2, with no clear D. V gave up 5 bases and J gave up 4 bases, with 8 bases separating them. The CDR3 spans 12 residues. For the CDR3, the DNA is TGTGCCAGCAGTCCGGCAGCCTATGGCTACACCTTC. It yields the protein CASSPAAYGYTF.

The sample holds a few counts of this clone. V usage is TRBV4-2 and J usage is TRBJ2-3, with 10 bases that match TRBD2. The ends lost 0 bases at V and 4 bases at J; junction bases unmatched: 4. Germline values: CDR1 LGHNA, CDR2 YNFKEQ. The CDR3 consists of 16 residues. CDR3 in amino acids: CASSQDLAGGADTQYF. The CDR3 DNA is TGTGCCAGCAGCCAAGATTTAGCGGGGGGCGCAGATACGCAGTATTTT.

The gene calls are TRBV30 and TRBJ1-5, with D maybe TRBD1 (5 bases). V shed 0 bases and J shed 6 bases, with 9 bases lying between them. In germline, CDR1 is GTSNPN, CDR2 SVGIG (reference sequence). This CDR3 contains 13 residues. The CDR3 DNA reads TGTGCCTGGAGTGTCCAGGGAGGTCAGCCCCAGCATTTT. This encodes CAWSVQGGQPQHF.

V gene TRBV12-3 or TRBV12-4 combines with J gene TRBJ1-3; D gene uncertain. The V gene lost 5 bases and the J gene lost 4 bases, with 9 bases spanning the gap. The CDR3 spans 13 residues. CDR3 loop: CASSDTSGNTIYF. CDR3 sequence (DNA): TGTGCCAGCAGTGATACTTCCGGAAACACCATATATTTT.

CDR3 DNA: TGTGCCAGCAGTTTAGGGCTGCATAATTCACCCCTCCACTTT. This gives the protein CASSLGLHNSPLHF. This chain uses TRBV28 with TRBJ1-6; D call uncertain. The CDR3 sequence is 14 residues long. The germline gives CDR1 MDHEN, CDR2 SYDVKM. The V end lost 2 bases, the J end lost 5 bases, and 7 bases lay between the germline ends.

The chain joins TRBV30 to TRBJ1-3; TRBD1 might be the D (5 bases). V was clipped by 8 bases and J by 0 bases, with 17 bases between them. This CDR3 is 15 amino acids long. Germline V lookup: CDR1 GTSNPN, CDR2 SVGIG (reference sequence). CDR3 protein: CAPSFRALSGNTIYF. The DNA of the CDR3 is TGTGCCCCTTCTTTCAGGGCCCTCTCTGGAAACACCATATATTTT.

As concerns this clone: One junction end does not reproduce the germline sequence, and a read error may be involved. The rearrangement joins TRBV11-2 to TRBJ1-3; D remains ambiguous. In germline, CDR1 is SGHAT, CDR2 FQNNGV. The CDR3 extends over 15 amino acids. The CDR3 DNA reads TGTGCCAGCAGCTCACTAGCGGGCTCTAGAAACACCATATATTTT. This codes for CASSSLAGSRNTIYF.

V usage is TRBV9 and J usage is TRBJ2-7, with 9 nucleotides matching TRBD1. Germline values: CDR1 SGDLS, CDR2 YYNGEE. Germline trimming cut 0 bases from V and 3 bases from J; bases unmatched to any gene: 4. The CDR3 length is 15 residues. CDR3 region: CASSVAPDRGYEQYF. The CDR3 nucleotides read TGTGCCAGCAGCGTAGCCCCGGACAGGGGCTACGAGCAGTACTTC.

The chain is built from TRBV6-1 and TRBJ1-2, with D unresolved. V dropped 4 bases and J dropped 1 base, with 22 bases sitting between them. The germline CDR1 and CDR2 sequences are MNHNS and SASEGT. The CDR3 loop spans 18 amino acids. The chain's CDR3 is CASSVIPAPPGSNYGYTF. For the CDR3, the DNA is TGTGCCAGCAGTGTAATCCCGGCCCCCCCCGGGAGTAACTATGGCTACACCTTC.

V is TRBV5-5 and J is TRBJ1-1; D is ambiguous. V lost 1 base and J 8 bases, leaving 15 bases between the germline ends. The CDR3 runs to 14 residues. Germline V gives CDR1 SGHKS, CDR2 YYEKEE (reference sequence). The CDR3 here is CASSLYGRVMEAFF. The CDR3 DNA follows: TGTGCCAGCAGCTTGTATGGTAGAGTTATGGAAGCTTTCTTT.

The CDR3 nucleotides read TGTGCCTGGAGTAAAGCCCAGCCCGGGGGTTTCTTT. Protein product: CAWSKAQPGGFF. The rearrangement links TRBV30 to TRBJ1-1, with a possible D match to TRBD1 (5 bases). The CDR3 length is 12 residues. Between the trimmed V and J ends, which lost 2 bases and 13 bases, there was a span of 17 bases. CDR1 and CDR2 (germline): GTSNPN, SVGIG (reference sequence).

This rearrangement joins TRBV29-1 to TRBJ1-5; possibly TRBD1 for D (6 bases). The V end was cut by 6 bases, the J end by 6 bases, with 18 bases between. In germline, CDR1 is SQVTM, CDR2 ANQGSEA. There are 14 residues in the CDR3. The CDR3 spells CSVEGGAVGQPQHF. The CDR3 nucleotides are TGCAGCGTCGAGGGGGGGGCAGTAGGTCAGCCCCAGCATTTT.

The chain employs TRBV19 and TRBJ1-3; D is undetermined. The CDR3 length is 18 residues. Germline V gives CDR1 LNHDA, CDR2 SQIVND (reference sequence). The germline V and J ends were trimmed by 4 bases and 3 bases, with 22 bases remaining between them. This CDR3 reads CASSRRPDRGNFGNTIYF. CDR3 bases: TGTGCCAGTAGTAGGAGGCCCGACCGGGGAAATTTTGGAAACACCATATATTTT.

The rearrangement joins TRBV5-4 to TRBJ2-2; D is possibly TRBD1 (5 bases). V gave up 2 bases and J gave up 2 bases, with 10 bases separating them. Germline V CDR1 and CDR2: SGHNT, YYREEE (reference sequence). This CDR3 is 15 amino acids long. The DNA of the CDR3 is TGTGCCAGCAGCTTCTTGACAGAAAACACCGGGGAGCTGTTTTTT. Amino acid sequence: CASSFLTENTGELFF.

The chain recombines TRBV18 with TRBJ1-2; D unresolved. This CDR3 is 13 amino acids long. The germline V and J ends were trimmed by 6 bases and 2 bases, with 10 bases remaining between them. Germline V lookup: CDR1 KGHSH, CDR2 LQKENI. CDR3 DNA sequence: TGTGCCAGCTCCTACGACGAAAACTATGGCTACACCTTC. This sequence encodes CASSYDENYGYTF.

This chain uses TRBV6-5 with TRBJ2-2; the D is unclear. Germline-derived CDR1 and CDR2 are MNHEY and SVGAGI. V shed 2 bases and J shed 5 bases, with 6 bases lying between them. This CDR3 is built from 13 residues. CDR3 in amino acids: CASSYRVTGELFF. CDR3 bases: TGTGCCAGCAGTTACAGGGTAACCGGGGAGCTGTTTTTT.